These 5 T cell receptor beta chains were sequenced from one sample in a study of graft-versus-host responses after intestinal transplantation. These TCRs' antigens remain unknown. Only in-frame clones appear in the TCRdb table, and some are missing; sequencing was by immunoSEQ multiplex PCR. In the table there are about 90,000 clones, 91% of which are singletons. The specimen comprised unstimulated CD8+ T cells sorted from spleen or lymph node cells, sampled before intestinal transplant. These receptors were taken from a human donor who received an intestinal transplant.

The chain has TRBV14 and TRBJ2-2; D remains unclear. The ends were cut back, 4 bases at V and 2 bases at J, with 14 bases in the middle. This CDR3 comprises 16 residues. The germline V gene has CDR1 SGHDN and CDR2 FVKESK. The DNA of the CDR3 is TGTGCCAGCAGCCCCTCCTTTGCACTTAACACCGGGGAGCTGTTTTTT. Translating it yields CASSPSFALNTGELFF.

The chain uses TRBV2 and TRBJ2-1, with 9 bases that match TRBD2. Trimming removed 8 bases from V and 8 bases from J; junction bases left unmatched: 7. The CDR3 is 13 amino acids. CDR1 is SNHLY and CDR2 is FYNNEI in the germline V gene. This CDR3 reads CASAGGGAYEQFF. Here the CDR3 DNA reads TGTGCCAGCGCTGGCGGGGGGGCCTATGAGCAGTTCTTC. Full variable domain (missing parts from reference TRBV2 and TRBJ2-1): EPEVTQTPSHQVTQMGQEVILRCVPISNHLYFYWYRQILGQKVEFLVSFYNNEISEKSEIFDDQFSVERPDGSNFTLKIRSTKLEDSAMYFCASAGGGAYEQFFGPGTRLTVL.

The V call is TRBV5-8, the J call TRBJ1-5, with TRBD1 matching over 8 bases. This CDR3 spans 16 amino acids. Germline values: CDR1 SGHTS, CDR2 YDEGEE. Trimming at V came to 1 base and at J to 7 bases, leaving 10 bases not matched to a gene. The CDR3 reads CASSLSGQAVRQPQHF. Written as DNA, the CDR3 is TGTGCCAGCAGCTTGTCGGGACAGGCCGTTCGGCAGCCCCAGCATTTT.

This sequence joins TRBV9 and TRBJ2-7, with D perhaps TRBD1 (6 bases). Germline loops: CDR1 SGDLS, CDR2 YYNGEE. With 3 bases removed from V and 5 bases from J, the gap between germline ends came to 6 bases. The CDR3 has 11 residues. Here the CDR3 reads CASSAGDEQYF. DNA for the CDR3: TGTGCCAGCAGCGCAGGGGACGAGCAGTACTTC.

The V gene is TRBV27, the J gene TRBJ1-2; TRBD1 aligns across 8 bases. With V trimmed by 5 bases and J by 8 bases, 10 bases remained unmatched. This CDR3 contains 14 residues. Germline CDR1 is MNHEY and CDR2 is SMNVEV (reference sequence). DNA of the CDR3: TGTGCCAGCAGTCTAACAGGGGGTAGGGGGGGCTACACCTTC. This encodes CASSLTGGRGGYTF.